These 22 T cell receptor beta chains originate from one sample sequenced in a study of post-analysis software for immune sequencing data. For these TCRs, the target antigens are not known. Study conclusions and caveats: When patients were compared with controls, roughly five TRBV segments were more frequent, TRBV5-6, TRBV5-1 and TRBV20-1 among them.

Presence of unique molecular identifiers characterized the TCR beta cDNA libraries. Each CDR3 protein gets one entry after TCRdb re-called the PCR reads with MiXCR. The sample records approximately 400,000 distinct CDR3 sequences, less than 35% being singletons. Sequenced input: blood. These receptors were collected from a girl between 5 and 17 years old with multiple sclerosis.

This clonotype turned up a few times. The gene calls are TRBV20-1 and TRBJ2-7; D is tentatively TRBD1 or TRBD2 (5 bases each). The V end was cut by 5 bases, the J end by 2 bases, with 16 bases between. The CDR3 is made up of 14 amino acids. CDR1 is DFQATT, CDR2 SNEGSKA, per germline (reference sequence). The CDR3: CSALAGTETYEQYF. CDR3 sequence (DNA): TGCAGTGCTCTGGCCGGGACCGAGACCTACGAGCAGTACTTC.

As DNA, the CDR3 is TGTGCCAGCACGTCGGACAGCTACGAGCAGTACTTC. This gives the protein CASTSDSYEQYF. This chain joins TRBV2 and TRBJ2-7; a possible D gene is TRBD1 (6 bases). Germline loops: CDR1 SNHLY, CDR2 FYNNEI. This CDR3 has 12 residues. The V end lost 7 bases, the J end lost 3 bases, and 10 bases lay between the germline ends.

The chain has TRBV6-2 or TRBV6-3 and TRBJ1-6, with 9 bases that match TRBD1. V lost 5 bases and J lost 7; bases outside the gene matches: 9. Germline-derived CDR1 and CDR2 are MNHEY and SVGEGT. CDR3 size: 16 residues. This CDR3 reads CASSGTGGDENSPLHF. The CDR3 bases are TGTGCCAGCAGTGGAACAGGGGGCGACGAAAATTCACCCCTCCACTTT.

The chain's CDR3 is CASSYSGQGGFLEQYF. CDR3 DNA: TGTGCCAGCAGTTACTCAGGACAGGGAGGATTTTTGGAGCAGTACTTC. This chain links TRBV6-5 with TRBJ2-7, with 8 bases identical to TRBD1. The germline V gene has CDR1 MNHEY and CDR2 SVGAGI. This CDR3 has 16 amino acids. V shed 0 bases and J 7 bases; nucleotides not matched to a gene: 11.

This sequence joins TRBV9 and TRBJ1-2; D may be TRBD1 (5 bases). The CDR3 length is 16 residues. V lost 3 bases and J 0 bases, leaving 15 bases between the germline ends. From germline, CDR1 is SGDLS and CDR2 YYNGEE. CDR3 loop: CASSEGTQGTNYGYTF. The CDR3 coding sequence is TGTGCCAGCAGCGAGGGCACCCAGGGCACTAACTATGGCTACACCTTC.

A few counts support this clonotype. The chain uses TRBV7-2 and TRBJ2-2, with 7 bases that match TRBD1. The V gene end was trimmed by 4 bases and the J gene end by 2 bases; junction bases not matched to a gene: 4. The CDR3 has 15 residues. Per the germline V gene, CDR1 is SGHTA and CDR2 is FQGNSA. The CDR3 here is CASSSQGSNTGELFF. CDR3 coding DNA: TGTGCCAGCAGCTCACAGGGGAGTAACACCGGGGAGCTGTTTTTT.

This chain connects TRBV28 to TRBJ1-5; no definite D call. The CDR3 is 14 residues long. V gave up 6 bases and J gave up 6 bases, with 15 bases separating them. Per the germline V gene, CDR1 is MDHEN and CDR2 is SYDVKM. CDR3 sequence: CASSHGFGRQPQHF. DNA for the CDR3: TGTGCCAGCAGCCACGGGTTTGGACGTCAGCCCCAGCATTTT.

J is TRBJ2-1 and V is TRBV25-1, with D hard to call. V was shortened by 2 bases and J by 4 bases, with 12 bases between the two germline ends. The CDR3 length is 15 residues. The germline CDR1 and CDR2 sequences are MGHDK and SYGVNS. The CDR3 nucleotides read TGTGCCAGCAGTGAAGTCAGGTCCCCTTACAATGAGCAGTTCTTC. Its protein is CASSEVRSPYNEQFF.

This clonotype showed up just a few times. A junction end diverges from the germline sequence, so it may reflect a read error. The J gene is TRBJ1-1, the V gene TRBV29-1; no clear D. This CDR3 has 9 amino acids. CDR1 is SQVTM, CDR2 ANQGSEA, per germline. CDR3 coding DNA: TGCAGCGTCGAAGGCTCCGCTTTCTTT. Protein: CSVEGSAFF.

The rearrangement joins TRBV2 to TRBJ2-1, with 14 bases identical to TRBD2. This CDR3 has 18 amino acids. The V segment lost 6 bases and the J segment 3 bases; nucleotides outside the gene matches: 10. Germline values: CDR1 SNHLY, CDR2 FYNNEI. CDR3 region: CASSMTSGGAGIYNEQFF. CDR3 nucleotide sequence: TGTGCCAGCAGCATGACTAGCGGGGGGGCCGGAATCTACAATGAGCAGTTCTTC.

The chain recombines TRBV18 with TRBJ2-1; no definite D call. The germline V and J ends were trimmed by 6 bases and 9 bases, with 9 bases remaining between them. Germline values: CDR1 KGHSH, CDR2 LQKENI. The CDR3 has 11 residues. The CDR3 sequence: CASSPGPEQFF. DNA for the CDR3: TGTGCCAGCTCGCCAGGTCCTGAGCAGTTCTTC.

The chain carries TRBV20-1 and TRBJ2-1, with 8 bases lining up with TRBD2. CDR1 DFQATT and CDR2 SNEGSKA come from the germline V gene (reference sequence). The CDR3 runs to 14 residues. J lost 8 bases, V lost 5 bases, and 11 bases had no gene match. The CDR3 DNA reads TGCAGTGCTCCCTCGGCGGGGGGTATTGATGAGCAGTTCTTC. This sequence encodes CSAPSAGGIDEQFF.

Remarks on this clonotype: One end of the junction varies from germline; a read error may be responsible. The rearrangement joins TRBV10-3 to TRBJ2-5; the D is unclear. The CDR3 is 12 amino acids. Germline CDR1 ENHRY, CDR2 SYGVKD. CDR3 sequence reads: CAIGPQQGTQYF. CDR3 nucleotides: TGTGCCATCGGACCCCAGCAAGGGACCCAGTACTTC.

Many counts were recorded for this clonotype. At one boundary the junction diverges from the germline segment, which might be a read error. This chain links TRBV5-1 with TRBJ2-3; 7 nucleotides line up with TRBD1. Germline V lookup: CDR1 SGHRS, CDR2 YFSETQ. The CDR3 has 14 amino acids. CDR3 coding DNA: TGTGCCAGCAGCTTAGACAGGGGCACAGATACGCAGTATTTT. Its protein product is CASSLDRGTDTQYF.

The chain combines TRBV20-1 with TRBJ1-3; 8 nucleotides align to TRBD1. V trimming: 2 bases; J trimming: 4 bases; junction bases outside the gene matches: 1. Germline V lookup: CDR1 DFQATT, CDR2 SNEGSKA (reference sequence). This CDR3 contains 13 residues. CDR3 DNA: TGCAGTGCTAGACAGGGGGCGGGAAACACCATATATTTT. Translating gives CSARQGAGNTIYF.

This clonotype was detected only a few times. J is TRBJ1-5 and V is TRBV4-1; D ambiguous. The V and J ends lost 4 bases and 3 bases respectively, with 19 bases between them. The germline V gene has CDR1 MGHRA and CDR2 YSYEKL. The CDR3 is 17 residues long. The CDR3 loop reads CASSPGQAPFSNQPQHF. CDR3 nucleotide sequence: TGCGCCAGCAGCCCCGGCCAGGCCCCCTTCTCCAATCAGCCCCAGCATTTT.

This clonotype has a handful of counts. The chain's CDR3 is CSVDPGPKGEQFF. CDR3 nucleotides: TGCAGCGTTGACCCGGGTCCTAAGGGTGAGCAGTTCTTC. The chain links TRBV29-1 to TRBJ2-1; D gene uncertain. Germline lookup yields CDR1 SQVTM and CDR2 ANQGSEA. V was cut by 3 bases and J by 9 bases, with 15 bases left in between. CDR3 length equals 13 residues.

This sequence joins TRBV7-9 and TRBJ2-7; D might be TRBD1 (6 bases). Near its end, the DNA agrees better with TRBJ2-5, so the J call may be wrong. The CDR3 sequence is 15 residues long. Germline CDR1 reads SEHNR; CDR2 reads FQNEAQ (reference sequence). CDR3 bases: TGTGCCAGCAGCATCCTACAGGGTCCCAGGGAGACCCAGTACTTC. The encoded protein is CASSILQGPRETQYF.

This clonotype was detected only once. This chain links TRBV6-1 with TRBJ2-3; the D gene is possibly TRBD2 (5 bases). Germline assignment: CDR1 MNHNS and CDR2 SASEGT. Trimming took 1 base from V and 4 from J, leaving 12 bases between them. The CDR3 spans 15 residues. The CDR3 sequence is CASSEVREGADTQYF. The CDR3 DNA is TGTGCCAGCAGTGAAGTTAGAGAGGGTGCAGATACGCAGTATTTT.

Many counts were recorded for this clonotype. CDR3 in amino acids: CASSPSGGQETQYF. DNA for the CDR3: TGCGCCAGCAGCCCTAGCGGGGGCCAAGAGACCCAGTACTTC. V is TRBV5-1 and J is TRBJ2-5, with TRBD2 identical over 10 bases. The CDR3 contains 14 residues. V shed 4 bases and J 1 base; nucleotides not matched to a gene: 1. Germline V lookup: CDR1 SGHRS, CDR2 YFSETQ. Drawing the rest from reference TRBV5-1 and TRBJ2-5, the complete variable domain is KAGVTQTPRYLIKTRGQQVTLSCSPISGHRSVSWYQQTPGQGLQFLFEYFSETQRNKGNFPGRFSGRQFSNSRSEMNVSTLELGDSALYLCASSPSGGQETQYFGPGTRLLVL.

This clonotype showed up just a few times. The V gene is TRBV25-1, the J gene TRBJ2-7; D is possibly TRBD1 (6 bases). CDR3 length equals 12 residues. V lost 5 bases and J 7 bases, leaving 12 bases between the germline ends. Germline CDR1 MGHDK, CDR2 SYGVNS. This CDR3 reads CASSTGTLEQYF. CDR3 in DNA: TGTGCCAGCAGTACAGGGACCTTGGAGCAGTACTTC.

This clonotype has just a few counts. The chain carries TRBV18 and TRBJ1-5; maybe TRBD1 (6 bases). In germline, CDR1 is KGHSH, CDR2 LQKENI. The length of the CDR3 is 13 residues. The V end lost 5 bases, the J end lost 4 bases, and 9 bases lay between the germline ends. This CDR3 is CASSNDRNQPQHF. The CDR3 nucleotides are TGTGCCAGCTCAAACGACAGGAATCAGCCCCAGCATTTT.